This T cell receptor beta chain was identified in a study of blood T cells in healthy people across ages. Combining a sample-barcoded 5' primer with a J-beta primer mix, a second PCR ran for roughly 7 to 12 cycles. Each of the cDNA molecules was tagged by a template-switch adaptor with 12 random nucleotides. TCRdb reanalysed the 5' RACE reads using MiXCR and keeps one entry per CDR3 protein. The table lists over 1,500,000 distinct CDR3 sequences, roughly 52% of them singletons. Study-wide results and limits: It was the long-lived donors that had more naive CD4+ cells and higher diversity than aged donors. Higher naive T cell percentage went strongly together with higher TCR beta diversity. The fall in TCR beta diversity per million T cells was roughly linear with age.

This CDR3 is 13 amino acids long. Looked up from germline, CDR1 is MGHRA and CDR2 is YSYEKL. Trimming shortened V by 1 base and J by 4 bases, and 7 bases separated the two germline ends. This clonotype has ten or more counts. Its matching antigen is unknown. The receptor's source is a middle-aged woman in good health. This chain links TRBV4-1 with TRBJ2-5, with D unclear. The sample was blood. Here the CDR3 DNA reads TGCGCCAGCAGCCAAGGGGGTGGAGAGACCCAGTACTTC. Translating gives CASSQGGGETQYF.